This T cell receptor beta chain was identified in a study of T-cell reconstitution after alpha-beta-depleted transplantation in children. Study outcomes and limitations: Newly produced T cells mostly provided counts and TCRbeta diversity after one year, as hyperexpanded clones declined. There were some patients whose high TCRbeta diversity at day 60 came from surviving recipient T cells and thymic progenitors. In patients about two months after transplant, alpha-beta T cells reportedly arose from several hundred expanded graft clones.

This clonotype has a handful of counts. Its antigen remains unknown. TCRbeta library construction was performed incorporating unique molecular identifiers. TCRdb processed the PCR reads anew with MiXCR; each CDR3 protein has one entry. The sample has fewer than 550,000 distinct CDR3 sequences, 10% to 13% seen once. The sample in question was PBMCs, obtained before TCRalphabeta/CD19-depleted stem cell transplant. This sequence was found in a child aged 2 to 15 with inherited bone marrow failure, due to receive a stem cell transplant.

CDR3 amino acids: CASSFRGDLLADTQYF. CDR3 nucleotide sequence: TGTGCCAGCAGCTTTAGAGGGGACCTTTTAGCAGATACGCAGTATTTT. The gene calls are TRBV7-9 and TRBJ2-3; either TRBD1 or TRBD2 may supply D (5 bases each). The CDR3 spans 16 residues. The germline V gene has CDR1 SEHNR and CDR2 FQNEAQ (reference sequence). V was trimmed by 3 bases and J by 4 bases, leaving 17 bases between them. Filled out from reference TRBV7-9 and TRBJ2-3, the complete variable domain reads DTGVSQNPRHKITKRGQNVTFRCDPISEHNRLYWYRQTLGQGPEFLTYFQNEAQLEKSRLLSDRFSAERPKGSFSTLEIQRTEQGDSAMYLCASSFRGDLLADTQYFGPGTRLTVL.